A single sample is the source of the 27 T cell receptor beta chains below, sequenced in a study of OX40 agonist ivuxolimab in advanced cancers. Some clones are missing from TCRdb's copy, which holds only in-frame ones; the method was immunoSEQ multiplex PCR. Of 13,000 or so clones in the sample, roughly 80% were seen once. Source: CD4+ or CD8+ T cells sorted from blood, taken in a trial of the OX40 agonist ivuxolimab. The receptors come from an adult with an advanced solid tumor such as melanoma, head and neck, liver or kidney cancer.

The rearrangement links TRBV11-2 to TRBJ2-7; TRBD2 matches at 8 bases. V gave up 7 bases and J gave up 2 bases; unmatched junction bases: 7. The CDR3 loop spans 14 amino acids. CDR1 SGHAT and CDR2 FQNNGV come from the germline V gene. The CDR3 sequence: CASIGGGDPYEQYF. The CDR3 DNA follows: TGTGCCAGCATCGGGGGGGGCGACCCCTACGAGCAGTACTTC.

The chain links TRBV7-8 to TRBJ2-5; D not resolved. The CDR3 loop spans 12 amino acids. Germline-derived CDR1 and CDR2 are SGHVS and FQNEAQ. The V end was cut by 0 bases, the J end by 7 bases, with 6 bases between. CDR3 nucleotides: TGTGCCAGCAGCTTAGCAGAGGTGACCCAGTACTTC. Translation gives CASSLAEVTQYF.

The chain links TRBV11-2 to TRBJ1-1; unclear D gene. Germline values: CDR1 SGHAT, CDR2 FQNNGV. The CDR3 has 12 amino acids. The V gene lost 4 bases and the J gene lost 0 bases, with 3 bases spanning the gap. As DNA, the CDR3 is TGTGCCAGCAGCTATGTGAACACTGAAGCTTTCTTT. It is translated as CASSYVNTEAFF.

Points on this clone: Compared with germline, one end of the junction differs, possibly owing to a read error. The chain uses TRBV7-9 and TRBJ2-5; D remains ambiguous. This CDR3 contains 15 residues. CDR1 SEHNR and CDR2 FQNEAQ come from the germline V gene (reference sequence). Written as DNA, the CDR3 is TGTGCCAACAGCGCCGTCTCCGCGCGAGAAGAGACCCAGTACTTC. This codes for CANSAVSAREETQYF.

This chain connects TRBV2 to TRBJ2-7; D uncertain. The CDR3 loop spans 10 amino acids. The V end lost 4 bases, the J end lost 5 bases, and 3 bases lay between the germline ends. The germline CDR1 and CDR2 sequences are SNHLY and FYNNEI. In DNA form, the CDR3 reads TGTGCCAGCAGTGGGGACGAGCAGTACTTC. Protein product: CASSGDEQYF.

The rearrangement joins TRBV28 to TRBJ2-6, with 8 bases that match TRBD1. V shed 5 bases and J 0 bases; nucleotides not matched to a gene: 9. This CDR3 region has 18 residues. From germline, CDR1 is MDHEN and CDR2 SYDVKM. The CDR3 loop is CASSPWGQESSGANVLTF. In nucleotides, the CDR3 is TGTGCCAGCAGTCCCTGGGGACAGGAAAGCTCTGGGGCCAACGTCCTGACTTTC.

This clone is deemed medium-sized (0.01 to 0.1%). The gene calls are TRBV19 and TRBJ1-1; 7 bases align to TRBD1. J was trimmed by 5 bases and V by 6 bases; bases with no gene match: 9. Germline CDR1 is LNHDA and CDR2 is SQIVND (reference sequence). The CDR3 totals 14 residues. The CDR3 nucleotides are TGTGCCAGTAGAGCCTCCAGGGGGGCGACTGAAGCTTTCTTT. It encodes CASRASRGATEAFF. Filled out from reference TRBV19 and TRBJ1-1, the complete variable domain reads DGGITQSPKYLFRKEGQNVTLSCEQNLNHDAMYWYRQDPGQGLRLIYYSQIVNDFQKGDIAEGYSVSREKKESFPLTVTSAQKNPTAFYLCASRASRGATEAFFGQGTRLTVV.

Here the CDR3 DNA reads TGTGCCAGCAAGGTGCTACCAGGAAAGACCTATGGCTACACCTTC. Translation: CASKVLPGKTYGYTF. This chain connects TRBV5-4 to TRBJ1-2; D not resolved. Trimming took off 6 bases at V and 4 bases at J, with 19 bases between the two ends. CDR3 length: 15 amino acids. CDR1 and CDR2 (germline): SGHNT, YYREEE (reference sequence).

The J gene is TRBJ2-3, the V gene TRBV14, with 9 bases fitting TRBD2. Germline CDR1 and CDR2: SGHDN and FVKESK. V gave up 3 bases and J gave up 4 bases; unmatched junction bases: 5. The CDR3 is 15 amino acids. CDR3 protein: CASSQFGGRADTQYF. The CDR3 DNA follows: TGTGCCAGCAGCCAGTTCGGCGGGAGGGCAGATACGCAGTATTTT. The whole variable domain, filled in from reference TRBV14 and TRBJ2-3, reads EAGVTQFPSHSVIEKGQTVTLRCDPISGHDNLYWYRRVMGKEIKFLLHFVKESKQDESGMPNNRFLAERTGGTYSTLKVQPAELEDSGVYFCASSQFGGRADTQYFGPGTRLTVL.

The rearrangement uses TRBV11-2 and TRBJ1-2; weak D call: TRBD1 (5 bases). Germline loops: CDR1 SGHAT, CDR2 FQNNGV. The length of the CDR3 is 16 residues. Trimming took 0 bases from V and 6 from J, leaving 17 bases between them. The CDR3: CASSLDRGGRMDGYTF. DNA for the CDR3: TGTGCCAGCAGCTTAGATCGCGGGGGAAGGATGGATGGCTACACCTTC.

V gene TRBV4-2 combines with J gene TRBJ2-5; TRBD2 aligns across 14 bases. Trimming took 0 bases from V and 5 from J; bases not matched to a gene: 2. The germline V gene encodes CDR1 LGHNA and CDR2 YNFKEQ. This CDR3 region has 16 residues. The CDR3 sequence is CASSQDGTSGGETQYF. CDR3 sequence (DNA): TGTGCCAGCAGCCAAGATGGGACTAGCGGGGGTGAGACCCAGTACTTC.

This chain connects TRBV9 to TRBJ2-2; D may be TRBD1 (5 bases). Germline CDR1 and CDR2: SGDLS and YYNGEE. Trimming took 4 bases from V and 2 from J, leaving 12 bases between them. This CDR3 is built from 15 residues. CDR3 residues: CASSPRTPNTGELFF. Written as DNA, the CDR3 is TGTGCCAGCAGCCCCAGGACACCTAACACCGGGGAGCTGTTTTTT.

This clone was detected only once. CDR3 DNA sequence: TGTGCCACCCATGGGGGGCTCGAAGAGACCCAGTACTTC. Translating it yields CATHGGLEETQYF. V and J are TRBV2 and TRBJ2-5; D is possibly TRBD1 or TRBD2 (6 bases each). V lost 10 bases, J lost 3 bases, and 15 bases lay in between. Germline V lookup: CDR1 SNHLY, CDR2 FYNNEI. There are 13 residues in the CDR3.

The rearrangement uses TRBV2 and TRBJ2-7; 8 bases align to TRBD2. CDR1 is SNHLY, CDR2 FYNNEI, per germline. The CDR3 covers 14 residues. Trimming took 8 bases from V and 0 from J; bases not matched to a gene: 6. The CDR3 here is CASGNGRDSYEQYF. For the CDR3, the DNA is TGTGCCAGCGGGAACGGGAGGGACTCCTACGAGCAGTACTTC.

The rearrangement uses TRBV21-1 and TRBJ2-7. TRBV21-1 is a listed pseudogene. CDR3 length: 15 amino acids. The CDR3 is CASSVGTASSYEQYF. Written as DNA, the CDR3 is TGTGCCAGCAGCGTAGGGACGGCTAGCTCCTACGAGCAGTACTTC.

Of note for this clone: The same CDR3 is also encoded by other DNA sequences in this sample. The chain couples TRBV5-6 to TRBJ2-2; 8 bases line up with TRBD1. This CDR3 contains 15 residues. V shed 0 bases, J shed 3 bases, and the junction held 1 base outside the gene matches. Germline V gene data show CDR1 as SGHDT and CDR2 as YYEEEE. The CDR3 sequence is CASSLVQGDTGELFF. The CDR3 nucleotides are TGTGCCAGCAGCTTGGTACAGGGGGACACCGGGGAGCTGTTTTTT. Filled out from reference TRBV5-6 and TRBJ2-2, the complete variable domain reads DAGVTQSPTHLIKTRGQQVTLRCSPKSGHDTVSWYQQALGQGPQFIFQYYEEEERQRGNFPDRFSGHQFPNYSSELNVNALLLGDSALYLCASSLVQGDTGELFFGEGSRLTVL.

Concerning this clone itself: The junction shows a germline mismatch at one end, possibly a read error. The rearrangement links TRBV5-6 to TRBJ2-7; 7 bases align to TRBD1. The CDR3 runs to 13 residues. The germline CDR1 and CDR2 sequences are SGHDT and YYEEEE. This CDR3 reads CASSLISGTEGGF. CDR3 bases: TGTGCCAGCAGCTTGATATCGGGGACAGAGGGTGGCTTC.

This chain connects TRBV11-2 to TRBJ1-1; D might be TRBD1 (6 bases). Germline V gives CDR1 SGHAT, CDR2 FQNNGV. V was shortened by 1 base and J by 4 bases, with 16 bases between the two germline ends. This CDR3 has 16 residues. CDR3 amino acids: CASSLGWGLAGTEAFF. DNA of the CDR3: TGTGCCAGCAGCTTAGGGTGGGGGCTCGCGGGCACTGAAGCTTTCTTT.

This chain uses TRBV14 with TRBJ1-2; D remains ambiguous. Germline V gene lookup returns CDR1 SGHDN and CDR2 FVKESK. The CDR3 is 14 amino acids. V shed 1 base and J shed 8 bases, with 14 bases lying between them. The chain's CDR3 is CASSQGRESWGYTF. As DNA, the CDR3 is TGTGCCAGCAGCCAAGGCCGGGAGTCCTGGGGCTACACCTTC.

In nucleotides, the CDR3 is TGTGCCAGCAGTGACTCGACTAGCGGGAGCACAGATACGCAGTATTTT. Encoded protein: CASSDSTSGSTDTQYF. The chain combines TRBV6-4 with TRBJ2-3, with TRBD2 matching 10 bases. There are 16 residues in the CDR3. CDR1 MRHNA and CDR2 SNTAGT come from the germline V gene. The J segment lost 0 bases and the V segment lost 0 bases, leaving 0 bases of the junction unmatched.

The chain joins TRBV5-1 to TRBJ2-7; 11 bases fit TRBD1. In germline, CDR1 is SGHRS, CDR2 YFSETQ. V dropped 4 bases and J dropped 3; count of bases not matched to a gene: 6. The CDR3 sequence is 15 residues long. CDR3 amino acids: CASSPRDRGVYEQYF. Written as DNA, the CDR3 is TGCGCCAGCAGCCCAAGGGACAGGGGGGTCTACGAGCAGTACTTC.

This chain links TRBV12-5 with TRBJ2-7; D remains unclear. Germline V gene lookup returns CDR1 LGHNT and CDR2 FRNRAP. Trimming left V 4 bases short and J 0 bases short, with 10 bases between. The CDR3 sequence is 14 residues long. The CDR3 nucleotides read TGTGCTAGTGGTTATGGTGGCGGCTCCTACGAGCAGTACTTC. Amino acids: CASGYGGGSYEQYF.

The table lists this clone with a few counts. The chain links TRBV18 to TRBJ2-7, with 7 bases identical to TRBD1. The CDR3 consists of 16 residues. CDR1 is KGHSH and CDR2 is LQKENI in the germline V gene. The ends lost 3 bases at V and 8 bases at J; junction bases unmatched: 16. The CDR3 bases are TGTGCCAGCTCACCTACCGGTGCAGGGGGTGCCCACCAGCAGTACTTC. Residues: CASSPTGAGGAHQQYF. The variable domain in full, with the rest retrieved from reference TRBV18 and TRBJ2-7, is NAGVMQNPRHLVRRRGQEARLRCSPMKGHSHVYWYRQLPEEGLKFMVYLQKENIIDESGMPKERFSAEFPKEGPSILRIQQVVRGDSAAYFCASSPTGAGGAHQQYFGPGTRLTVT.

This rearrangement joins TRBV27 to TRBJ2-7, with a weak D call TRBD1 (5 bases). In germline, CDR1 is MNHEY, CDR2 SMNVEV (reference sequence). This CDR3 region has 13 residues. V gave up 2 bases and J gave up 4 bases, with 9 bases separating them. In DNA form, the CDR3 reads TGTGCCAGCAGTTTAAGCGCAGGGTACGAGCAGTACTTC. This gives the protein CASSLSAGYEQYF.

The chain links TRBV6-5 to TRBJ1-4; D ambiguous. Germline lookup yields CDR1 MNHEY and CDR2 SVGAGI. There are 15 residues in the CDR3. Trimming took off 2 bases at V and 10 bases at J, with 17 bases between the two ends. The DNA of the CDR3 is TGTGCCAGCAGTTACGGTCAAAACCCCTTCGGAAAACTGTTTTTT. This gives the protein CASSYGQNPFGKLFF.

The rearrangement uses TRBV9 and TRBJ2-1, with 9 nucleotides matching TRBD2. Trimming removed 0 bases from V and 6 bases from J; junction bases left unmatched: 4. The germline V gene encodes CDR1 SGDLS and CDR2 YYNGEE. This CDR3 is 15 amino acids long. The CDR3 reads CASSVGSGSGNEQFF. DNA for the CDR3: TGTGCCAGCAGCGTAGGTAGCGGGAGTGGCAATGAGCAGTTCTTC.

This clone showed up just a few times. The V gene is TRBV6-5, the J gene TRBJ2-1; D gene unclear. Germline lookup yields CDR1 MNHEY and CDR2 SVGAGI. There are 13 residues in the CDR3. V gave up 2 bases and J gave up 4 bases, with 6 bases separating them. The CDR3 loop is CASSYKGYNEQFF. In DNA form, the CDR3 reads TGTGCCAGCAGTTACAAGGGATACAATGAGCAGTTCTTC.